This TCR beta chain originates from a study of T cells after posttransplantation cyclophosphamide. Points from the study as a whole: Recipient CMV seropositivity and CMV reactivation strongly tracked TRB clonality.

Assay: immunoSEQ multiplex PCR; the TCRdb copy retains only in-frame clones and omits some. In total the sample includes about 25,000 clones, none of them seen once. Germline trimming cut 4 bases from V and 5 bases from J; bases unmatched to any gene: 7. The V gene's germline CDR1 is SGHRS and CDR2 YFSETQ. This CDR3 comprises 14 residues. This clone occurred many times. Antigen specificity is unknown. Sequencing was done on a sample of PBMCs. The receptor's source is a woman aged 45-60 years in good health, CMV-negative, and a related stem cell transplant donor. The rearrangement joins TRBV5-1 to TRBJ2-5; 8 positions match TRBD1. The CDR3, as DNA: TGCGCCAGCAGCCATACAGGGGGAGAGGAGACCCAGTACTTC. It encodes CASSHTGGEETQYF.